The clone carrying this T cell receptor (beta chain) was observed a single time. Measured with immunoSEQ multiplex PCR; TCRdb has only the in-frame clones, and not every one. The sample records about 270,000 clones, 88% being singletons. Germline values: CDR1 MNHEY, CDR2 SMNVEV (reference sequence). V shed 6 bases, J shed 6 bases, and the junction held 3 bases outside the gene matches. This CDR3 region has 12 residues. The sample is drawn from a study of blood T cell repertoires in COVID-19. Study background: The study drew acute and convalescent COVID-19 samples from the United States, Italy and Spain.

The specimen was PBMCs or T cells enriched from blood (not recorded which). The sequence was obtained from a woman between 25 and 40 years old who had recovered from COVID-19. The chain joins TRBV27 to TRBJ2-7; TRBD1 aligns across 9 bases. CDR3 region: CASRDRGREQYF. In nucleotides, the CDR3 is TGTGCCAGCAGGGACAGGGGACGCGAGCAGTACTTC.